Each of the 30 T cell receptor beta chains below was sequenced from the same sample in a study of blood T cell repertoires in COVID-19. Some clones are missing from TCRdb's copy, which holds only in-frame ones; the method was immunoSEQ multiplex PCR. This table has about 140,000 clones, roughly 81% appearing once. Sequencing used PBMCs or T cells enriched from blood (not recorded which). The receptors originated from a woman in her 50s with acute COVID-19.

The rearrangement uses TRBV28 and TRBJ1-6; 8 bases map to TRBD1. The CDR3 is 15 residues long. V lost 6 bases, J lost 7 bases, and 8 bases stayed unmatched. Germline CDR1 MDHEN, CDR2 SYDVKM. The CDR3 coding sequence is TGTGCCAGCAGACACCCGACAGGGGCCAATTCACCCCTCCACTTT. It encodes CASRHPTGANSPLHF. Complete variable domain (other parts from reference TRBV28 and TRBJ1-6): DVKVTQSSRYLVKRTGEKVFLECVQDMDHENMFWYRQDPGLGLRLIYFSYDVKMKEKGDIPEGYSVSREKKERFSLILESASTNQTSMYLCASRHPTGANSPLHFGNGTRLTVT.

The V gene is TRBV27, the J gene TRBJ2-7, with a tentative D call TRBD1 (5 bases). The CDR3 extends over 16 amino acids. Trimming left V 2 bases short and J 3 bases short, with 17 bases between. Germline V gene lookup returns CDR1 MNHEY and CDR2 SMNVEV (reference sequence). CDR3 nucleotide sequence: TGTGCCAGCAGTTTACGGGCAGGGTCGGATCTCTACGAGCAGTACTTC. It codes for CASSLRAGSDLYEQYF.

As DNA, the CDR3 is TGTGCCAGCAGCGTAGACGCGGGAGGTTACAATGAGCAGTTCTTC. Residues: CASSVDAGGYNEQFF. This chain links TRBV9 with TRBJ2-1; 8 bases match TRBD2. The CDR3 totals 15 residues. CDR1 and CDR2 from the germline V gene are SGDLS and YYNGEE. The trim removed 0 bases at V and 4 bases at J, leaving 3 bases unmatched. Supplemented by reference TRBV9 and TRBJ2-1, the full variable domain reads DSGVTQTPKHLITATGQRVTLRCSPRSGDLSVYWYQQSLDQGLQFLIQYYNGEERAKGNILERFSAQQFPDLHSELNLSSLELGDSALYFCASSVDAGGYNEQFFGPGTRLTVL.

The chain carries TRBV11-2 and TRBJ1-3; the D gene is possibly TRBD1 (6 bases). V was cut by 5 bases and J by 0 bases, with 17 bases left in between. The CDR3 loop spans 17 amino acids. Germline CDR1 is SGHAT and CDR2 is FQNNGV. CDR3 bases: TGTGCCAGCAGCCCGATCAGGGGCTCCTTCTCTGGAAACACCATATATTTT. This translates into CASSPIRGSFSGNTIYF.

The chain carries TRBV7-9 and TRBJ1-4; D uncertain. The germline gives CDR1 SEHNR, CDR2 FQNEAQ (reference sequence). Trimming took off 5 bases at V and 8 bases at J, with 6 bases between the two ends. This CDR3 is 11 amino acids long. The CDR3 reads CASSTTEKLFF. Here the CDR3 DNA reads TGTGCCAGCAGCACTACCGAAAAACTGTTTTTT.

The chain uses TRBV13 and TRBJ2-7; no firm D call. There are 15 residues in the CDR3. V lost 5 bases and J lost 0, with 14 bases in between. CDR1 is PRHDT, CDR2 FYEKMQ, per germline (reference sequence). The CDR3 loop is CASSTRVRDSYEQYF. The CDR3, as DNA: TGTGCCAGCAGCACCCGAGTTAGAGACTCCTACGAGCAGTACTTC.

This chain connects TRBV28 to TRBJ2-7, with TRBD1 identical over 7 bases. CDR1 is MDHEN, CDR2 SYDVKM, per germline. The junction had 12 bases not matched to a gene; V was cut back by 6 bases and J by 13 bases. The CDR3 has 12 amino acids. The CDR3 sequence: CASRESGTVEYF. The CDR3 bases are TGTGCCAGCAGAGAGTCCGGGACAGTGGAATACTTC.

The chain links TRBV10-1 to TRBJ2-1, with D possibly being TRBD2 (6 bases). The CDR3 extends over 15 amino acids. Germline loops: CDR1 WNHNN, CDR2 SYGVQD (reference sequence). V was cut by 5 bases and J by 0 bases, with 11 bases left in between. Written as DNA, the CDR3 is TGCGCCAGCAGTATCGGGAGAGGCTCCTACAATGAGCAGTTCTTC. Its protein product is CASSIGRGSYNEQFF.

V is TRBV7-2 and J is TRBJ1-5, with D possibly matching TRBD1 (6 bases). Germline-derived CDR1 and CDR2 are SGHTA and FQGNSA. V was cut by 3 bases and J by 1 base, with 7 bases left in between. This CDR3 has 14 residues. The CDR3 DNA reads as TGTGCCAGCAGCTTTGGACAGAGCAATCAGCCCCAGCATTTT. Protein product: CASSFGQSNQPQHF. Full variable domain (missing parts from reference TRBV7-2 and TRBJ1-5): GAGVSQSPSNKVTEKGKDVELRCDPISGHTALYWYRQSLGQGLEFLIYFQGNSAPDKSGLPSDRFSAERTGGSVSTLTIQRTQQEDSAVYLCASSFGQSNQPQHFGDGTRLSIL.

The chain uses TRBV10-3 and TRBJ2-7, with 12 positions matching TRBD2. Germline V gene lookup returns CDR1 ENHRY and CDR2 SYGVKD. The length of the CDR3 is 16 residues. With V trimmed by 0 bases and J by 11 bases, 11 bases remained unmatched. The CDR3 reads CAISESPGTSGLEKYF. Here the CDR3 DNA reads TGTGCCATCAGTGAGTCCCCAGGGACTAGCGGGCTTGAAAAGTACTTC.

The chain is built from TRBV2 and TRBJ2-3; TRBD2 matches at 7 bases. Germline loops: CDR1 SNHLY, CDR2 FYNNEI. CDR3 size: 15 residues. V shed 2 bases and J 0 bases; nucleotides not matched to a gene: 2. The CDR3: CASSELGGSTDTQYF. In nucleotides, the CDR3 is TGTGCCAGCAGTGAATTGGGGGGGAGCACAGATACGCAGTATTTT.

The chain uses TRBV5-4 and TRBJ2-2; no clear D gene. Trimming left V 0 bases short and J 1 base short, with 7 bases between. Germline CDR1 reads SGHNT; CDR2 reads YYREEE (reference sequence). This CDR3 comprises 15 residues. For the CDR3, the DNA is TGTGCCAGCAGCTTGGACAGATTGAACACCGGGGAGCTGTTTTTT. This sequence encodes CASSLDRLNTGELFF.

Here the CDR3 DNA reads TGTGCCATCAGTGGCGGACTAGCCAAAAACATTCAGTACTTC. Amino acids: CAISGGLAKNIQYF. This chain joins TRBV10-3 and TRBJ2-4, with D possibly TRBD2 on 5 matching bases. Germline CDR1 and CDR2: ENHRY and SYGVKD. The CDR3 runs to 14 residues. The germline V and J ends were trimmed by 4 bases and 0 bases, with 7 bases remaining between them.

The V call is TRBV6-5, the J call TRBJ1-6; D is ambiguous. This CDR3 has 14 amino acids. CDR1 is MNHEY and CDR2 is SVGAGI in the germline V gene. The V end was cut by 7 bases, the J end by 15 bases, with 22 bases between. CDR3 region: CASTSDGRAGRLHF. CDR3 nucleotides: TGTGCCAGCACGTCGGACGGTCGAGCGGGTCGCCTCCACTTT.

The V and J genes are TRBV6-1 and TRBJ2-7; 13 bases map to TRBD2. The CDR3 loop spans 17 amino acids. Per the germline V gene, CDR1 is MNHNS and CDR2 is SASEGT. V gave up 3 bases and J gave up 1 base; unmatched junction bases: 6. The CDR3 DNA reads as TGTGCCAGCAGTGAGGGACTAGCGGGAAAAGTTTCCTACGAGCAGTACTTC. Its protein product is CASSEGLAGKVSYEQYF.

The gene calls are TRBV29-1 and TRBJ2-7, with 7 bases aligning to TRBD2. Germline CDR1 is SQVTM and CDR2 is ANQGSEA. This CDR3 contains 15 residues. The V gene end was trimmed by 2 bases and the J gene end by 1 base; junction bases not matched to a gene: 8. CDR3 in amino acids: CSVETALADSYEQYF. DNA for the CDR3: TGCAGCGTTGAAACTGCGCTAGCGGATTCCTACGAGCAGTACTTC.

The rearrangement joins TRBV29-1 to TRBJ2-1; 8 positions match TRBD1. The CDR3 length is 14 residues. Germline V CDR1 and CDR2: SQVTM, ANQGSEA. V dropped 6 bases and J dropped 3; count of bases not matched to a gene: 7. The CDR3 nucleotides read TGCAGCGTCGACCCGACAGGGGACTACAATGAGCAGTTCTTC. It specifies CSVDPTGDYNEQFF.

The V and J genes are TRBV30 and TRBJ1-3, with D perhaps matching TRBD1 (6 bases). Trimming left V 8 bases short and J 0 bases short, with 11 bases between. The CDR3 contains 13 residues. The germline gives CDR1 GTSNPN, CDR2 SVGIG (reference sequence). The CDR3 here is CAGGQNSGNTIYF. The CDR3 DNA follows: TGTGCCGGTGGACAGAACTCTGGAAACACCATATATTTT.

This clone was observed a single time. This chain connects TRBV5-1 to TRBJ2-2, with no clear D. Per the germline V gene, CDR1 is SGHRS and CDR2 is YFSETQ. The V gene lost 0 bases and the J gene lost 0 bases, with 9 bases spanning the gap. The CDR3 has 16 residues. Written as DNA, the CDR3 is TGCGCCAGCAGCTTGGAGCCGTTCTCGAACACCGGGGAGCTGTTTTTT. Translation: CASSLEPFSNTGELFF.

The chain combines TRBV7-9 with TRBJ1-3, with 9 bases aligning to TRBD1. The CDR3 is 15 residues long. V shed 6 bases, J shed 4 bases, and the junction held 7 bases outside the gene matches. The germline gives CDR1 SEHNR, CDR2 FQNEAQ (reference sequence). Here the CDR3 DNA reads TGTGCCAGCAGTCCCGGGACAGGGTTGGGAAACACCATATATTTT. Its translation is CASSPGTGLGNTIYF.

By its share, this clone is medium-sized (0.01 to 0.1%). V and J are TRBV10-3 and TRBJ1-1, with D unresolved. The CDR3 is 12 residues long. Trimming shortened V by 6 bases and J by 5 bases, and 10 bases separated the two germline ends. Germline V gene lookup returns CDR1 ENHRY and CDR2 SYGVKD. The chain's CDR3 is CAIRMPGTEAFF. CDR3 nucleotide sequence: TGTGCCATCAGGATGCCGGGGACTGAAGCTTTCTTT.

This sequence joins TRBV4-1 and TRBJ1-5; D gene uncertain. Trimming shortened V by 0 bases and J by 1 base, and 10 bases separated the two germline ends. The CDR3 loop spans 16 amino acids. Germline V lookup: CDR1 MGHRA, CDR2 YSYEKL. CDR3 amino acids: CASSQDSGGSNQPQHF. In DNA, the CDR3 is TGCGCCAGCAGCCAAGATTCAGGAGGGAGCAATCAGCCCCAGCATTTT.

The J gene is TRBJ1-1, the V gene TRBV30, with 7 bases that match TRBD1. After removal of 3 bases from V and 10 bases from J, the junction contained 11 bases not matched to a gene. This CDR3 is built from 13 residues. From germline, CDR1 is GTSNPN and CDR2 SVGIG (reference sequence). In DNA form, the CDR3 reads TGTGCCTGGAGGCGAGACAGGGTTGGTTTAGCTTTCTTT. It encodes CAWRRDRVGLAFF.

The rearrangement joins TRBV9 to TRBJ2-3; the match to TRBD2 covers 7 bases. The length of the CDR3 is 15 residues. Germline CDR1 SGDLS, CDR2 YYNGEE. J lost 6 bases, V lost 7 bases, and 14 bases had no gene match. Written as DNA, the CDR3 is TGTGCCAGCTCCGAAACGGGAGGATTTAAGGATACGCAGTATTTT. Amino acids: CASSETGGFKDTQYF.

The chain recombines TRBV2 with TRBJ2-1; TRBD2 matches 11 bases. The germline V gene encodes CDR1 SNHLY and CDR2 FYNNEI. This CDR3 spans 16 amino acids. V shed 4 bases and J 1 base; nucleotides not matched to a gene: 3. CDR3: CASSGRLAGSYNEQFF. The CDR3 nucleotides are TGTGCCAGCAGTGGAAGACTAGCGGGGTCCTACAATGAGCAGTTCTTC.

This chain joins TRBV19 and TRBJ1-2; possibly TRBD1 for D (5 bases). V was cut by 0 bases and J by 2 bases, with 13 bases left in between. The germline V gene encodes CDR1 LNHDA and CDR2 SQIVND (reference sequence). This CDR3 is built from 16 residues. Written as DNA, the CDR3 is TGTGCCAGTAGTATAGATCGGGGACTACTCAACTATGGCTACACCTTC. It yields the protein CASSIDRGLLNYGYTF.

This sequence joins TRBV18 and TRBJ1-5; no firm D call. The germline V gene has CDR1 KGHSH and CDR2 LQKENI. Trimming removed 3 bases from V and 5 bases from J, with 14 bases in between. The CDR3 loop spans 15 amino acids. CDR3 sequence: CASSPPNWAHQPQHF. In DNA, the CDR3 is TGTGCCAGCTCACCCCCCAACTGGGCCCATCAGCCCCAGCATTTT.

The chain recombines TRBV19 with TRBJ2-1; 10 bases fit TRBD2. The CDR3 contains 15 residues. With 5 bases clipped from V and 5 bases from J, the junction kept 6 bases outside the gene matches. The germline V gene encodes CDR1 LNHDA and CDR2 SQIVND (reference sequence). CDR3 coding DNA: TGTGCCAGTAGTCTGAGGACTAGCGGACACAATGAGCAGTTCTTC. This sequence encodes CASSLRTSGHNEQFF.

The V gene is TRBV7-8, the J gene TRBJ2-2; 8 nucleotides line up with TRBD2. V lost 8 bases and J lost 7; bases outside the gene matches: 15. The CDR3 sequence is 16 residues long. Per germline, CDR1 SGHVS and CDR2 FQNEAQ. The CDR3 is CASGDQAGVLSGELFF. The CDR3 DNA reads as TGTGCCAGCGGAGACCAAGCGGGAGTTCTAAGCGGGGAGCTGTTTTTT. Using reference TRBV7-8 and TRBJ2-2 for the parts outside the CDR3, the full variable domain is GAGVSQSPRYKVAKRGQDVALRCDPISGHVSLFWYQQALGQGPEFLTYFQNEAQLDKSGLPSDRFFAERPEGSVSTLKIQRTQQEDSAVYLCASGDQAGVLSGELFFGEGSRLTVL.

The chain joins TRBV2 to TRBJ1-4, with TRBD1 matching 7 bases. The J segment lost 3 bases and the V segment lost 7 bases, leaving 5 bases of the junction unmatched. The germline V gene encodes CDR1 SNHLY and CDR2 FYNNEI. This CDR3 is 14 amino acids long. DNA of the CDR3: TGTGCCAGCAAATGGGGACAGCCTAATGAAAAACTGTTTTTT. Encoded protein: CASKWGQPNEKLFF.